This T cell receptor beta chain comes out of a study of T-cell memory formation after mild COVID-19. One entry per CDR3 protein results from TCRdb running MiXCR on the 5' RACE reads. The table records about 540,000 distinct CDR3 sequences, about a fifth of them present only once. Trimming removed 1 base at V and 8 bases at J, with 11 bases between. This CDR3 has 14 residues. This clonotype has only a few counts. Sequencing used PBMCs or a T cell subset sorted from them (not recorded which). The V and J genes are TRBV12-3 or TRBV12-4 and TRBJ1-4; possibly TRBD1 for D (6 bases). This clonotype was sampled from an adult woman who had mild COVID-19 (a few samples of this study predate the infection). Cell type and time point are not known. CDR3 amino acids: CASSLDRVREKLFF. CDR3 sequence (DNA): TGTGCCAGCAGTTTAGACAGGGTGAGGGAAAAACTGTTTTTT.